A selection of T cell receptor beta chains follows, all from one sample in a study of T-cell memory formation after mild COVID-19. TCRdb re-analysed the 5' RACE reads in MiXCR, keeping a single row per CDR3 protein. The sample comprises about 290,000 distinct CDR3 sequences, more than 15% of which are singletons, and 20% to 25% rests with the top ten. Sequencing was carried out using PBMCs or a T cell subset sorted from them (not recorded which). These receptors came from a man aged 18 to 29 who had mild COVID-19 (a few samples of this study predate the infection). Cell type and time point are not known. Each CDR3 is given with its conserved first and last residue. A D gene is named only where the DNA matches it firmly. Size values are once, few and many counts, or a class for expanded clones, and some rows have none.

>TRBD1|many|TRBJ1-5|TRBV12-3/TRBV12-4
TGTGCCAGCAGTTTGGCAGGGGGGCAGCCCCAGCATTTT
CASSLAGGQPQHF
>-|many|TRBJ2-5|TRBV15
TGTGCCACCAGCAGAGCTGGACCTCGGGGCAAAGAGACCCAGTACTTC
CATSRAGPRGKETQYF
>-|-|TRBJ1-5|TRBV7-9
TGTGCCAGCAGCTCGGGGGGTAGTCAGCCCCAGCATTTT
CASSSGGSQPQHF
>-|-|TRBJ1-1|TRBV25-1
TGTGCCAGTAAGGGGGGCACTGAAGCTTTCTTT
CASKGGTEAFF
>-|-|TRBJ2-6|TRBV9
TGTGCCAGCAGCCCCGGTGATTCCTCTGGGGCCAACGTCCTGACTTTC
CASSPGDSSGANVLTF
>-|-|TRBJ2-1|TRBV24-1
TGTGCCACCAGTGCGCGGAGACAAGCCTACAATGAGCAGTTCTTC
CATSARRQAYNEQFF
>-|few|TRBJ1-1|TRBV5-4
TGTGCCAGCAGCCTAGGAGGGGGTCTGGCGAACACTGAAGCTTTCTTT
CASSLGGGLANTEAFF
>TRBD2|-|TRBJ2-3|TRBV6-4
TGTGCCAGCAGTGACTCGCGGGGGGGCACAGATACGCAGTATTTT
CASSDSRGGTDTQYF
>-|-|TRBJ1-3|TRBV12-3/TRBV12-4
TGTGCCAGCGGGGGGTCTGGAAACACCATATATTTT
CASGGSGNTIYF
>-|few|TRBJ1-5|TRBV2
TGTGCCGTCCAACGAGGGGGTGGGAGCAATCAGCCCCAGCATTTT
CAVQRGGGSNQPQHF
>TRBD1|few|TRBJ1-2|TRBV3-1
TGTGCCAGCAGGGGACAGGGCCGAGGGGATGGCTACACCTTC
CASRGQGRGDGYTF
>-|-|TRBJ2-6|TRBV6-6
TGTGCCAGCAGTTACAGGGGAGGGGGCGCTCCCGGGGCCAACGTCCTGACTTTC
CASSYRGGGAPGANVLTF
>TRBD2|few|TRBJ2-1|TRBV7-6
TGTGCCAGCAGACCGGGACTAGCGAACTACAATGAGCAGTTCTTC
CASRPGLANYNEQFF
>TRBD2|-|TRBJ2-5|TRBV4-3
TGCGCCAGCAGTCGGGGGGGCCTGTCTTGGGAAGAGACCCAGTACTTC
CASSRGGLSWEETQYF
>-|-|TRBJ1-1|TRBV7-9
TGTGCCAGCAGCTTGGGGGATAACATGAACACTGAAGCTTTCTTT
CASSLGDNMNTEAFF
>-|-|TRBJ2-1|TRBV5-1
TGCGCCAGCAGGCCAGAGGCCCAGGGTAATGAGCAGTTCTTC
CASRPEAQGNEQFF
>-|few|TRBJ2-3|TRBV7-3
TGTGCCAGCAGCCTCAACGGGGGGCGCACAGATACGCAGTATTTT
CASSLNGGRTDTQYF
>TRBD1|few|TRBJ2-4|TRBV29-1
TGCAGCGTTTCCCCAACAGGGGGCAAAAACATTCAGTACTTC
CSVSPTGGKNIQYF
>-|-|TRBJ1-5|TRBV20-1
TGCAGTGCTGAGAATAGTAATCAGCCCCAGCATTTT
CSAENSNQPQHF
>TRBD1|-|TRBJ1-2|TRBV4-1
TGCGCCAGCAGCCAGGACAGGGTTTCGAGCTATGGCTACACCTTC
CASSQDRVSSYGYTF
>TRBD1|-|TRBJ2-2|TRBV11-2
TGTGCCAGCAGCCCACCGGGACAGGGGACCGCCGGGGAGCTGTTTTTT
CASSPPGQGTAGELFF
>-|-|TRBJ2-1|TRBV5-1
TGCGCCAGCAGCGAGGACTTGATGGAGAGGTTCTTC
CASSEDLMERFF
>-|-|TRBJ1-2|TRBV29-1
TGCAGCGTTCTACCAGGACCGCCGAACTACACCTTC
CSVLPGPPNYTF
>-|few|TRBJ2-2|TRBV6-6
TGTGCCAGCAGTTACTCCTCAGGGACCGGGGAGCTGTTTTTT
CASSYSSGTGELFF
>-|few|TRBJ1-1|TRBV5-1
TGCGCCAGCAGCTGGGGAGAGGGGCGCGGCACTGAAGCTTTCTTT
CASSWGEGRGTEAFF
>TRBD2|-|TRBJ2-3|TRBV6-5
TGTGCCAGCAGACCACGGGCGGGGGTCACAGATACGCAGTATTTT
CASRPRAGVTDTQYF